Here is one TCR beta chain with its context. Its antigen is unidentified. Germline-derived CDR1 and CDR2 are DFQATT and SNEGSKA (reference sequence). CDR3 length: 11 amino acids. Primers: 60 Vbeta forward and 13 Jbeta reverse. The authors' processing: About 10 million of some 80 million unique TCR beta chains were shared, per a later count. Produced via immunoSEQ multiplex PCR; TCRdb's table is partial and in-frame only. Clone size and V and J calls were adopted from that table, with D and trimming inferred from the DNA. The data show around 150,000 clones, 80% seen once. These data belong to a study of cytomegalovirus exposure and HLA in healthy donors. Study as a whole: About 200 million T cells yielded 120 million or so unique TCR beta sequences, as an earlier analysis found. General observations from the study: Clonal expansion was found to be greater in HLA-associated TCR beta chains than in equally common others in a later analysis.

The genes are TRBV20-1 and TRBJ2-5, with D tentatively TRBD2 (6 bases). The J call could be wrong; TRBJ2-7 is a better fit for the DNA end. Sequencing input: PBMCs. The TCR comes from a man between 25 and 39 years old in good health and CMV-seronegative. The CDR3 here is CSARRGGEQYF. DNA of the CDR3: TGCAGTGCTAGACGGGGAGGCGAGCAGTACTTC.